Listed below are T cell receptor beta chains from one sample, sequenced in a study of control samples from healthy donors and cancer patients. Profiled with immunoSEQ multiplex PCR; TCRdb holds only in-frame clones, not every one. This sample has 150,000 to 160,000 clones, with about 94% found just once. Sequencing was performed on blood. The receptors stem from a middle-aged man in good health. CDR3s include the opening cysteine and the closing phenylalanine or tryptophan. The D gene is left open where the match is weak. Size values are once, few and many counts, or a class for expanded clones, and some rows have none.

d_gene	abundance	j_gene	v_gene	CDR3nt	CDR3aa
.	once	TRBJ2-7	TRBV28	TGTGCCAGCAGTACCCCGGCATCAGGGTCATACTACGAGCAGTACTTC	CASSTPASGSYYEQYF
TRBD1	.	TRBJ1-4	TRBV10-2	TGCGCCAGCAGTGTCGGAGGGGGCAGTTTTTCGAGAAATGAAAAACTGTTTTTT	CASSVGGGSFSRNEKLFF
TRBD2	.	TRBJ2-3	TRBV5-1	TGCGCCAGCAGCTTGACCCTAGCGGGATTAACCGATACGCAGTATTTT	CASSLTLAGLTDTQYF
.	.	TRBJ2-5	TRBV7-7	TGTGCTAGCAGCTTTAACTCCTTGGAGACCCAGTACTTC	CASSFNSLETQYF
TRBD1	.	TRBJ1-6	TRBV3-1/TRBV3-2	TGTGCCACCAAGGGACAGGGCGCCAATTCACCCCTCCACTTT	CATKGQGANSPLHF
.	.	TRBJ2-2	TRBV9	TGTGCCAGCAGCCCCGGAGGAGGGAGGTATACCGGGGAGCTGTTTTTT	CASSPGGGRYTGELFF
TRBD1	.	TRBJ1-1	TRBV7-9	TGTGCCAGCAGCCTTCGGACAGGGGAAGTAACTGAAGCTTTCTTT	CASSLRTGEVTEAFF
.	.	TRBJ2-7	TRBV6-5	TGTGCCAGCAGTCTCCACTCTACAGGCTCCTACGAGCAGTACTTC	CASSLHSTGSYEQYF
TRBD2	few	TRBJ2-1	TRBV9	TGTGCCAGCAGCTATACTAGCGGCAGAGGCGAGCAGTTCTTC	CASSYTSGRGEQFF
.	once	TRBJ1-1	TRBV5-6	TGTGCCAGCAGCTTCGGGGGTCCAAGCGCTGAAGCTTTCTTT	CASSFGGPSAEAFF
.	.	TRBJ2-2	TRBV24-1	TGTGCCACCAGTGCAGGGCGTGCCGGGGAGCTGTTTTTT	CATSAGRAGELFF
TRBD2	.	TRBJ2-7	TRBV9	TGTGCCAGCAGCCCCCGAGGGACTAGCGGCTACGAGCAGTACTTC	CASSPRGTSGYEQYF
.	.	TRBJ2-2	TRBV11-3	TGTGCCAGCAGCGGACCAACAGGAGTCGGGGAGCTGTTTTTT	CASSGPTGVGELFF
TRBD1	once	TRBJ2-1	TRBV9	TGTGCCAGCAGCTCGAGGCCAGGGGGAGCCTACAATGAGCAGTTCTTC	CASSSRPGGAYNEQFF
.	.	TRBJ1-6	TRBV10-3	TGTGCCATCAGTGAGTCTCCGGAAGGGCGAATGAATTCACCCCTCCACTTT	CAISESPEGRMNSPLHF
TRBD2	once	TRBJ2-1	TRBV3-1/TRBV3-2	TGTGCCAGCAGCCAAGGTGGTAGCGGGAGTTCGTACAATGAGCAGTTCTTC	CASSQGGSGSSYNEQFF
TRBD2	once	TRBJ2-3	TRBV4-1	TGCGCCAGCAGCCTCGGGCTAGCGGGGGGGCTTAGCACAGATACGCAGTATTTT	CASSLGLAGGLSTDTQYF
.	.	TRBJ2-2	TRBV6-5	TGTGCCAGCAACGGAGGCGGGGAGCTGTTTTTT	CASNGGGELFF
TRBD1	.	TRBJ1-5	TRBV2	TGTGCCAGCGGACAGGGGGCGATTCAGCCCCAGCATTTT	CASGQGAIQPQHF
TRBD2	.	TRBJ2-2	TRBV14	TGTGCCAGCAGCCAAGAAATGGCTAGCGGGAGGGCCGTCGGGGAGCTGTTTTTT	CASSQEMASGRAVGELFF
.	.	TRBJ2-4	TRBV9	TGTGCCAGCAGCGTAGGTAGGAGGGTAGGGTCCGTGGGAAACATTCAGTACTTC	CASSVGRRVGSVGNIQYF
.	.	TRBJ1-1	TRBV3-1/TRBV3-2	TGTGCCAGCAGCCTTTCGGACAAGAACACTGAAGCTTTCTTT	CASSLSDKNTEAFF
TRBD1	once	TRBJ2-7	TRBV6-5	TGTGCCAGCACCCGGACAGGGGACGCCTACGAGCAGTACTTC	CASTRTGDAYEQYF
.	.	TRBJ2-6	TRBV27	TGTGCCAGCAGACCCCCGCGGGGTTCTGGGGCCAACGTCCTGACTTTC	CASRPPRGSGANVLTF
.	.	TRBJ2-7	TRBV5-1	TGCGCCAGCAGCCTCGGGGTCCCCTACGAGCAGTACTTC	CASSLGVPYEQYF
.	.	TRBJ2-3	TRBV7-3	TGTGCCAGCAGCTACTCAGGGTTGGATACGCAGTATTTT	CASSYSGLDTQYF
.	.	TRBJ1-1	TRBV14	TGTGCCACCGGACGGTTGAACACTGAAGCTTTCTTT	CATGRLNTEAFF
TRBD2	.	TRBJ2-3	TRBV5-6	TGTGCCAGCAGTCTAGCGGGAGTCGGAACAGATACGCAGTATTTT	CASSLAGVGTDTQYF
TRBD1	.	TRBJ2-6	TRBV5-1	TGCGCCAGCAGCTTGATAGGGGGCGGGTCTGGGGCCAACGTCCTGACTTTC	CASSLIGGGSGANVLTF
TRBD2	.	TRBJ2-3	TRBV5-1	TGCGCCAGCAGCTGGGGCACTAGCGGGAGTAGGTCAGATACGCAGTATTTT	CASSWGTSGSRSDTQYF
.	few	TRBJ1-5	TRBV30	TGTGCCTGCCAAGCTGGTACTAGCAATCAGCCCCAGCATTTT	CACQAGTSNQPQHF
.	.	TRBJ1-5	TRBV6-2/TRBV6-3	TGTGCCAGCAGCATTGACGGATTCAATCAGCCCCAGCATTTT	CASSIDGFNQPQHF
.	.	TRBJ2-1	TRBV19	TGTGCCAGTAGTATACGGCAGCGGGCCTCCTACAATGAGCAGTTCTTC	CASSIRQRASYNEQFF
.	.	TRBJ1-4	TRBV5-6	TGTGCCAGCAGCGGGGCAGGAAACGAAAAACTGTTTTTT	CASSGAGNEKLFF
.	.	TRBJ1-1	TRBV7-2	TGTGCCAGCAGCTTAGGGTTCAGGGTTGAAGCTTTCTTT	CASSLGFRVEAFF
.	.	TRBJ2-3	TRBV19	TGTGCCAGTAGTATTAGCAGCGATTTGGTGTATTTT	CASSISSDLVYF
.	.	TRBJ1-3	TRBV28	TGTGCCAGCAGTTTATTGGGGAACACCATATATTTT	CASSLLGNTIYF
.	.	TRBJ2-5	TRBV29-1	TGCAGCGCGGGTCGAGTGTCGGAGACCCAGTACTTC	CSAGRVSETQYF
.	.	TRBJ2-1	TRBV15	TGTGCCACCGGTAGCTCCTACAATGAGCAGTTCTTC	CATGSSYNEQFF
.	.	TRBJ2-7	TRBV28	TGTGCCAGCAGTTTCTCGGCTGAGCAGTACTTC	CASSFSAEQYF
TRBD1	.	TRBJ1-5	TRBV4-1	TGCGCCAGCAGCCAAGATGGGGTGACAGGGGCCTCGCGGGGTGGCAATCAGCCCCAGCATTTT	CASSQDGVTGASRGGNQPQHF
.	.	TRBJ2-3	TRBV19	TGTGCCAGTAGTATCCCGAACACAGATACGCAGTATTTT	CASSIPNTDTQYF
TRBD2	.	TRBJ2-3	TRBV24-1	TGTGCCACCAGTGATCGTGGACTAGCGGGAGATACGCAGTATTTT	CATSDRGLAGDTQYF
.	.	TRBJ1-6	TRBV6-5	TGTGCCAGCAGTTACGATAACAGGGCACCGGTTTCACCCCTCCACTTT	CASSYDNRAPVSPLHF
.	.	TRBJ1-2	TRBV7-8	TGTGCCAGCAGCGTCGGGACGGACTATGGCTACACCTTC	CASSVGTDYGYTF